These 11 T cell receptor beta chains originate from one sample sequenced in a study of T-cell reconstitution after alpha-beta-depleted transplantation in children listed by TCRdb under 2016. Libraries were constructed by PCR. Reads for this sample came from an Illumina HiSeq 2500. To normalize quantification of the TCRbeta repertoire, the TCR libraries were built with molecular barcoding that relied on unique molecular identifiers. In-frame beta chains were kept once TCRdb had trimmed the public reads at Q25 with fastp and called clones with MiXCR. Identical CDR3 proteins give one entry, which carries the most common genes and DNA. This sample gives around 300,000 distinct CDR3 sequences in total; around a tenth of them show up just once. The ten biggest clones cover around 20% of the sample. The treatment or condition label, as the study defines it: allogeneic hematopoietic cell transplantation with graft depleted of TCRalphabeta T cells and CD19 B cells.

The source material was peripheral blood, sampled 180 days after TCRalphabeta/CD19-depleted stem cell transplant. Receptor source: a male patient aged 2-15 years who had a stem cell transplant for chronic granulomatous disease, so the T cells may come from the graft donor.

This clonotype appeared many times. This chain connects TRBV20-1 to TRBJ2-3; no firm D call. CDR1 and CDR2 (germline): DFQATT, SNEGSKA (reference sequence). Trimming pared 5 bases from V and 13 bases from J, leaving 19 bases between. The CDR3 is made up of 12 amino acids. Written as DNA, the CDR3 is TGCAGTGCTGAGAGGACGGCCACTCAAAAGTATTTT. This codes for CSAERTATQKYF.

This clonotype showed up just once. Possible read error: a much larger clone is one base away. The chain joins TRBV20-1 to TRBJ2-7; unclear D gene. Germline assignment: CDR1 DFQATT and CDR2 SNEGSKA (reference sequence). The CDR3 spans 13 residues. The DNA for the CDR3 is TGCTGTGCTAGAATCCGATTATCCTACGAGCAGTACTTC. The encoded protein is CCARIRLSYEQYF.

This clonotype was observed many times. V is TRBV5-1 and J is TRBJ2-1, with D unclear. CDR3 length: 15 residues. Per germline, CDR1 SGHRS and CDR2 YFSETQ. The V and J ends lost 0 bases and 0 bases respectively, with 7 bases between them. In DNA form, the CDR3 reads TGCGCCAGCAGCTTGGAGGTGAGCTCCTACAATGAGCAGTTCTTC. Its translation: CASSLEVSSYNEQFF.

In its sample, this clonotype was seen many times. The chain is built from TRBV5-6 and TRBJ2-1, with D possibly TRBD2 on 5 matching bases. The V gene lost 1 base and the J gene lost 2 bases, with 13 bases spanning the gap. The germline gives CDR1 SGHDT, CDR2 YYEEEE. The CDR3 has 16 residues. CDR3 in DNA: TGTGCCAGCAGCTTGATTGTGGGAGTCACCTACAATGAGCAGTTCTTC. Protein product: CASSLIVGVTYNEQFF.

This clonotype was seen ten or more times. This chain uses TRBV6-2 or TRBV6-3 with TRBJ1-1; D is possibly TRBD1 (6 bases). The CDR3 extends over 15 amino acids. Deletions cut 0 bases from V and 5 bases from J, with 13 bases between. Germline-derived CDR1 and CDR2 are MNHEY and SVGEGT. CDR3 loop: CASSYSEYRATEAFF. The CDR3 DNA sequence: TGTGCCAGCAGTTACTCGGAGTACAGGGCGACTGAAGCTTTCTTT.

This clonotype has a count of ten or more. CDR3 coding DNA: TGTGCCAGCAGTTACTCGAGGTCCGGGGAGCTGTTTTTT. It specifies CASSYSRSGELFF. The chain couples TRBV6-2 or TRBV6-3 to TRBJ2-2, with D uncertain. This CDR3 has 13 residues. Germline V CDR1 and CDR2: MNHEY, SVGEGT. Trimming shortened V by 0 bases and J by 6 bases, and 5 bases separated the two germline ends.

The sample holds a few counts of this clonotype. The CDR3 is CASSITSASSYEQYF. The CDR3 DNA is TGTGCCAGCAGCATTACTAGCGCGAGCTCCTACGAGCAGTACTTC. The chain links TRBV27 to TRBJ2-7; 7 nucleotides agree with TRBD2. Germline CDR1 MNHEY, CDR2 SMNVEV (reference sequence). Trimming took 6 bases from V and 0 from J; bases not matched to a gene: 8. This CDR3 spans 15 amino acids.

This clonotype was picked up many times. Mismatch with germline at one junction end may stem from a read error. The chain carries TRBV7-2 and TRBJ2-5; D call uncertain. The germline V gene has CDR1 SGHTA and CDR2 FQGNSA. The CDR3 length is 12 residues. The CDR3 DNA follows: TGCGCCAGCAGCCCGAGAAGGGAGACCCAGTACTTC. This encodes CASSPRRETQYF. The variable domain in full, completed from reference TRBV7-2 and TRBJ2-5, reads GAGVSQSPSNKVTEKGKDVELRCDPISGHTALYWYRQSLGQGLEFLIYFQGNSAPDKSGLPSDRFSAERTGGSVSTLTIQRTQQEDSAVYLCASSPRRETQYFGPGTRLLVL.

This clonotype was counted between two and nine times. The chain is built from TRBV14 and TRBJ2-5; 8 bases match TRBD2. Germline V gives CDR1 SGHDN, CDR2 FVKESK. This CDR3 is 16 amino acids long. V trimming: 1 base; J trimming: 4 bases; junction bases outside the gene matches: 8. The CDR3 reads CASSQVLAVGRETQYF. The CDR3 DNA reads as TGTGCCAGCAGCCAAGTACTAGCGGTAGGCCGAGAGACCCAGTACTTC.

This clonotype appeared many times. The chain joins TRBV12-3 or TRBV12-4 to TRBJ2-1, with 16 nucleotides matching TRBD2. V shed 6 bases, J shed 6 bases, and the junction held 11 bases outside the gene matches. The CDR3 is 18 residues long. Here the CDR3 reads CASRGLAGGPILGNEQFF. The CDR3 DNA sequence: TGTGCCAGCAGGGGACTAGCGGGAGGGCCGATTCTTGGCAATGAGCAGTTCTTC.

Many counts were recorded for this clonotype. V gene TRBV12-3 or TRBV12-4 combines with J gene TRBJ2-7, with 8 bases lining up with TRBD2. The CDR3 is 13 amino acids. The trim removed 6 bases at V and 2 bases at J, leaving 3 bases unmatched. The CDR3 here is CASSFSGTYEQYF. The CDR3 bases are TGTGCCAGCAGCTTTAGCGGGACCTACGAGCAGTACTTC.